A single sample gave rise to the 21 T cell receptor beta chains below, sequenced in a study of radiation and T cells in renal cell carcinoma. Data came from immunoSEQ multiplex PCR; TCRdb stores just in-frame clones and leaves some out. The sample carries about 83,000 clones, approximately 87% recorded once. Time point denoted: blood 4 weeks post-SBRT, at nephrectomy. Treatment: 15 Gy SBRT to primary tumor, nephrectomy 4 weeks later. The sample here was blood, taken from a patient whose treatment included radiotherapy and nephrectomy. The receptors shown here come from a woman aged 55-70 years with renal cell carcinoma.

This clone was picked up one time. The chain carries TRBV5-4 and TRBJ1-1; 9 bases agree with TRBD1. The CDR3 is made up of 14 amino acids. V dropped 5 bases and J dropped 11; count of bases not matched to a gene: 13. CDR1 SGHNT and CDR2 YYREEE come from the germline V gene (reference sequence). The CDR3 loop is CASSSGTGTLRAFF. CDR3 DNA sequence: TGTGCCAGCAGTTCCGGGACAGGGACCCTGAGGGCTTTCTTT.

The gene calls are TRBV6-6 and TRBJ1-3, with D possibly matching TRBD1 (6 bases). V lost 4 bases and J lost 2, with 6 bases in between. Per the germline V gene, CDR1 is MNHNY and CDR2 is SVGAGI (reference sequence). CDR3 length: 13 amino acids. The CDR3 DNA reads TGTGCCAGCAGTTCAGGGGCTGGAAACACCATATATTTT. This encodes CASSSGAGNTIYF.

The chain couples TRBV6-5 to TRBJ1-3; D gene ambiguous. From germline, CDR1 is MNHEY and CDR2 SVGAGI. Trimming removed 7 bases at V and 1 base at J, with 14 bases between. The CDR3 consists of 15 residues. The CDR3 reads CASILGSLSGNTIYF. Written as DNA, the CDR3 is TGTGCCAGCATTCTGGGGAGCTTGTCTGGAAACACCATATATTTT.

This chain uses TRBV15 with TRBJ1-1; D not certain. The CDR3 sequence is 13 residues long. Per germline, CDR1 LNHNV and CDR2 YYDKDF (reference sequence). The germline V and J ends were trimmed by 2 bases and 0 bases, with 4 bases remaining between them. As DNA, the CDR3 is TGTGCCACCAGCAGACAGGTGAACACTGAAGCTTTCTTT. Translating it yields CATSRQVNTEAFF.

This clone was found a few times. The chain uses TRBV18 and TRBJ2-3; D tentatively fits TRBD1 or TRBD2 (6 bases each). The CDR3 sequence is 16 residues long. CDR1 and CDR2 (germline): KGHSH, LQKENI. The germline V and J ends were trimmed by 3 bases and 5 bases, with 18 bases remaining between them. The CDR3 nucleotides read TGTGCCAGCTCACCGAGGGGGGCCTCCCGAGAAGATACGCAGTATTTT. Translation: CASSPRGASREDTQYF. Full variable domain (missing parts from reference TRBV18 and TRBJ2-3): NAGVMQNPRHLVRRRGQEARLRCSPMKGHSHVYWYRQLPEEGLKFMVYLQKENIIDESGMPKERFSAEFPKEGPSILRIQQVVRGDSAAYFCASSPRGASREDTQYFGPGTRLTVL.

The genes are TRBV6-5 and TRBJ2-7; 9 nucleotides align to TRBD1. The junction had 5 bases not matched to a gene; V was cut back by 5 bases and J by 3 bases. The CDR3 contains 14 residues. In germline, CDR1 is MNHEY, CDR2 SVGAGI. CDR3 sequence (DNA): TGTGCCAGCAGTGGGGGACAGGGTCACTACGAGCAGTACTTC. It codes for CASSGGQGHYEQYF.

The genes are TRBV19 and TRBJ2-2, with 11 bases that match TRBD2. The CDR3 covers 15 residues. Per germline, CDR1 LNHDA and CDR2 SQIVND (reference sequence). With V trimmed by 5 bases and J by 5 bases, 4 bases remained unmatched. The CDR3 sequence: CASSRLAGGTGELFF. DNA for the CDR3: TGTGCCAGTAGTCGGCTAGCGGGAGGAACCGGGGAGCTGTTTTTT.

The genes are TRBV19 and TRBJ1-2; D is uncertain. CDR1 LNHDA and CDR2 SQIVND come from the germline V gene (reference sequence). V lost 1 base and J 8 bases, leaving 5 bases between the germline ends. The CDR3 is 11 amino acids. CDR3 DNA: TGTGCCAGTAGTATAGGGCAAGGCTACACCTTC. Translation gives CASSIGQGYTF. Complete variable domain (other parts from reference TRBV19 and TRBJ1-2): DGGITQSPKYLFRKEGQNVTLSCEQNLNHDAMYWYRQDPGQGLRLIYYSQIVNDFQKGDIAEGYSVSREKKESFPLTVTSAQKNPTAFYLCASSIGQGYTFGSGTRLTVV.

The chain carries TRBV11-3 and TRBJ2-2; possible D gene TRBD2, 6 bases. The CDR3 is 15 amino acids. The ends were cut back, 1 base at V and 5 bases at J, with 11 bases in the middle. Germline V gives CDR1 SGHNT, CDR2 YENEEA. The CDR3 loop reads CASSLAGRWTGELFF. CDR3 coding DNA: TGTGCCAGCAGCTTAGCGGGGAGGTGGACCGGGGAGCTGTTTTTT.

DNA for the CDR3: TGTGCCAGTAGTATTAGCTCCTTCCAAGAGACCCAGTACTTC. Protein sequence: CASSISSFQETQYF. The chain combines TRBV19 with TRBJ2-5; no reliable D call. The germline V and J ends were trimmed by 3 bases and 1 base, with 9 bases remaining between them. The CDR3 is made up of 14 amino acids. The germline CDR1 and CDR2 sequences are LNHDA and SQIVND (reference sequence).

The chain carries TRBV9 and TRBJ2-2, with 10 nucleotides matching TRBD1. CDR3 length: 14 residues. The trim removed 8 bases at V and 4 bases at J, leaving 5 bases unmatched. Germline CDR1 is SGDLS and CDR2 is YYNGEE. CDR3 amino acids: CASTGQGPTGELFF. The CDR3 coding sequence is TGTGCCAGTACGGGACAGGGGCCCACCGGGGAGCTGTTTTTT.

The chain's CDR3 is CASSIRRGRYGTEAFF. CDR3 bases: TGTGCCAGTAGCATAAGGAGGGGCAGGTATGGGACTGAAGCTTTCTTT. This chain connects TRBV19 to TRBJ1-1, with TRBD1 as a possible D gene (5 bases). The CDR3 totals 16 residues. Trimming took 6 bases from V and 5 from J, leaving 22 bases between them. Germline loops: CDR1 LNHDA, CDR2 SQIVND (reference sequence).

The genes are TRBV5-1 and TRBJ2-2; TRBD1 agrees at 7 bases. Per germline, CDR1 SGHRS and CDR2 YFSETQ. J was trimmed by 4 bases and V by 6 bases; bases with no gene match: 6. The CDR3 length is 14 residues. The CDR3, as DNA: TGCGCCAGCAACGAGGGGGCGGGCACCGGGGAGCTGTTTTTT. This sequence encodes CASNEGAGTGELFF.

The chain links TRBV7-3 to TRBJ1-5; D unresolved. Germline values: CDR1 SGHTA, CDR2 FQGTGA. This CDR3 is built from 14 residues. V lost 4 bases and J 2 bases, leaving 9 bases between the germline ends. CDR3 DNA sequence: TGTGCCAGCAGCTCCCGGGAGGGCAATCAGCCCCAGCATTTT. It codes for CASSSREGNQPQHF.

The genes are TRBV5-4 and TRBJ2-5; 10 nucleotides agree with TRBD1. Germline loops: CDR1 SGHNT, CDR2 YYREEE (reference sequence). The CDR3 sequence is 16 residues long. V shed 4 bases, J shed 4 bases, and the junction held 10 bases outside the gene matches. In DNA, the CDR3 is TGTGCCAGCAGCCCCGGGACAGGGGTGTTGGTAGAGACCCAGTACTTC. As protein: CASSPGTGVLVETQYF.

The chain joins TRBV10-2 to TRBJ1-4; 10 bases align to TRBD1. Per the germline V gene, CDR1 is WSHSY and CDR2 is SAAADI. The CDR3 has 16 residues. The J segment lost 7 bases and the V segment lost 0 bases, leaving 5 bases of the junction unmatched. CDR3 in amino acids: CASSESTGGLGEKLFF. The CDR3 region has the DNA TGCGCCAGCAGTGAGTCGACAGGGGGCTTAGGTGAAAAACTGTTTTTT.

The gene calls are TRBV7-9 and TRBJ1-2; D ambiguous. Germline CDR1 SEHNR, CDR2 FQNEAQ (reference sequence). Trimming took off 3 bases at V and 2 bases at J, with 4 bases between the two ends. CDR3 size: 12 residues. The DNA for the CDR3 is TGTGCCAGCAGCTTTCAGAACTATGGCTACACCTTC. It is translated as CASSFQNYGYTF.

This chain uses TRBV28 with TRBJ2-3; D might be TRBD2 (5 bases). In germline, CDR1 is MDHEN, CDR2 SYDVKM. This CDR3 is built from 14 residues. Trimming removed 2 bases at V and 2 bases at J, with 8 bases between. CDR3 in DNA: TGTGCCAGCAGTTTAAGCGGTTTCACAGATACGCAGTATTTT. Protein: CASSLSGFTDTQYF. Full variable domain (missing parts from reference TRBV28 and TRBJ2-3): DVKVTQSSRYLVKRTGEKVFLECVQDMDHENMFWYRQDPGLGLRLIYFSYDVKMKEKGDIPEGYSVSREKKERFSLILESASTNQTSMYLCASSLSGFTDTQYFGPGTRLTVL.

V and J are TRBV5-6 and TRBJ2-5; either TRBD1 or TRBD2 may supply D (5 bases each). CDR3 length: 11 residues. The V gene lost 4 bases and the J gene lost 6 bases, with 7 bases spanning the gap. CDR1 is SGHDT and CDR2 is YYEEEE in the germline V gene. Written as DNA, the CDR3 is TGTGCCAGCAGCGGGGGAAAGACCCAGTACTTC. Translating gives CASSGGKTQYF.

The V gene is TRBV9, the J gene TRBJ2-1, with a tentative D call TRBD2 (6 bases). CDR1 is SGDLS, CDR2 YYNGEE, per germline. The CDR3 totals 12 residues. Trimming took off 3 bases at V and 12 bases at J, with 13 bases between the two ends. CDR3 in amino acids: CASSATSGLQFF. DNA for the CDR3: TGTGCCAGCAGCGCAACAAGCGGGCTGCAGTTCTTC.

The gene calls are TRBV6-5 and TRBJ1-2, with D hard to call. There are 13 residues in the CDR3. Germline CDR1 reads MNHEY; CDR2 reads SVGAGI. V dropped 6 bases and J dropped 3 bases, with 11 bases sitting between them. As DNA, the CDR3 is TGTGCCAGCAGGTTAGGGTCCGACTATGGCTACACCTTC. Residues: CASRLGSDYGYTF.